One TCR beta chain is described in this entry. Only in-frame clones appear in the TCRdb table, and some are missing; sequencing was by immunoSEQ multiplex PCR. This sample has about 330,000 clones, with roughly 87% found just once. These data come from a study of cytomegalovirus exposure and HLA in healthy donors. While the first cohort had around 700 subjects, the donors belonged to the separate validation cohort of 100 to 150 subjects. Trimming took 1 base from V and 1 from J, leaving 8 bases between them. Germline-derived CDR1 and CDR2 are KGHSY and FQNENV. The CDR3 runs 15 residues. This sequence joins TRBV16 and TRBJ1-5; D gene ambiguous. The receptor's source is a woman in her twenties or thirties in good health and CMV-seropositive. The sample was PBMCs. Written as DNA, the CDR3 is TGTGCCAGCAGCCAATTACTAAACAGCAATCAGCCCCAGCATTTT. This translates into CASSQLLNSNQPQHF.